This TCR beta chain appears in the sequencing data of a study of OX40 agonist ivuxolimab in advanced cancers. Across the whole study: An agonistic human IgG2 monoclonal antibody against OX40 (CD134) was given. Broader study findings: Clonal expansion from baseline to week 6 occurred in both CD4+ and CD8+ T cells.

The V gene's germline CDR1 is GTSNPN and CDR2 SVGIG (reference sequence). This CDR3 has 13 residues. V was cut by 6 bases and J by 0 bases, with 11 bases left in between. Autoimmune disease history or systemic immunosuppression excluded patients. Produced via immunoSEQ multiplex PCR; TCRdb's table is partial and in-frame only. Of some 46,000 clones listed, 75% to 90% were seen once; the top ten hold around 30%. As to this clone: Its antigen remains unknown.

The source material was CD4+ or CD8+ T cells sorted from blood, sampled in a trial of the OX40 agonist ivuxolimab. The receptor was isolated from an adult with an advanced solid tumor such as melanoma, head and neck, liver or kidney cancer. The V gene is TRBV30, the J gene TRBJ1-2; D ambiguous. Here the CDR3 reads CACPGASNYGYTF. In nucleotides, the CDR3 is TGTGCCTGTCCGGGAGCCTCTAACTATGGCTACACCTTC.